The text below deals with one T cell receptor (beta chain). The CDR3 has 14 residues. CDR1 and CDR2 (germline): SNHLY, FYNNEI. V was cut by 10 bases and J by 4 bases, with 16 bases left in between. The data were taken from a study of cytomegalovirus exposure and HLA in healthy donors. The overall study: As released early, the data held roughly 85 million unique TCRs from HLA-typed donors.

The study ran its PCR with 60 Vbeta and 13 Jbeta primers. TCRdb keeps only in-frame clones here, not all; method: immunoSEQ multiplex PCR. Found here are about 120,000 clones, more than 65% of them singletons; the top ten hold 1.8%. The specimen sequenced was PBMCs. This sequence was found in a man between 18 and 35 years old in good health and CMV-seronegative. The chain joins TRBV2 to TRBJ2-2; perhaps TRBD1 as D (6 bases). The CDR3 loop is CATQGNATTGELFF. Written as DNA, the CDR3 is TGTGCCACACAGGGAAATGCGACCACCGGGGAGCTGTTTTTT.